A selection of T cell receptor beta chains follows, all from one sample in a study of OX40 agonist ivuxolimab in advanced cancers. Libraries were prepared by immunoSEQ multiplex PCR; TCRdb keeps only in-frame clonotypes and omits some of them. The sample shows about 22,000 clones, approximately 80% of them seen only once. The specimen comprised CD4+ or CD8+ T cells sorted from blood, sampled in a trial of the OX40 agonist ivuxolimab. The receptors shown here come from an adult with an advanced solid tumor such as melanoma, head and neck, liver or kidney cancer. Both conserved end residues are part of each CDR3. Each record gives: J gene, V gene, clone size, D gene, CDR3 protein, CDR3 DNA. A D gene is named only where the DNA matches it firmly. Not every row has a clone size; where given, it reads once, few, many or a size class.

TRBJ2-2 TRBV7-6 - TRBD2 CASSLVSGGVHGELFF TGTGCCAGCAGCTTAGTATCGGGGGGAGTGCACGGGGAGCTGTTTTTT
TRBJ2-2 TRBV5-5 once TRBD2 CASSSDIRGGRVGELFF TGTGCCAGCAGCTCGGATATACGCGGGGGGCGAGTCGGGGAGCTGTTTTTT
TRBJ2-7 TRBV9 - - CASSVAPGLSYEQYF TGTGCCAGCAGCGTAGCACCGGGACTTTCCTACGAGCAGTACTTC
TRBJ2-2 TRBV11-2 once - CASSLLSTGELFF TGTGCCAGCAGCTTGTTGTCCACCGGGGAGCTGTTTTTT
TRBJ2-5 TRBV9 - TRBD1 CASSVAGTGGETQYF TGTGCCAGCAGCGTAGCCGGGACAGGGGGGGAGACCCAGTACTTC
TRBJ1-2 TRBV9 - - CASKGGNYGYTF TGTGCCAGCAAGGGGGGTAACTATGGCTACACCTTC
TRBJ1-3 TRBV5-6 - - CASKAWGDTIYF TGTGCCAGCAAGGCATGGGGCGACACCATATATTTT
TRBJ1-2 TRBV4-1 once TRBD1 CASSQAVDRGPTF TGCGCCAGCAGCCAAGCGGTAGACAGGGGCCCCACCTTC
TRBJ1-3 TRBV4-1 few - CASSHLDNSGNTIYF TGCGCCAGCAGCCACCTGGACAACTCTGGAAACACCATATATTTT
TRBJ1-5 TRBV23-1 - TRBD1 CASSRTLLQGAIGYSNQPQHF TGCGCCAGCAGTCGCACACTCCTGCAGGGGGCAATAGGGTATAGCAATCAGCCCCAGCATTTT
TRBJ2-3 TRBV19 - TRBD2 CASSIGGTSTDTQYF TGTGCCAGTAGTATCGGGGGGACTAGCACAGATACGCAGTATTTT
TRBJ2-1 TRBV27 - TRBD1 CASSSGTGPYNEQFF TGTGCCAGCAGTTCCGGGACAGGGCCTTACAATGAGCAGTTCTTC
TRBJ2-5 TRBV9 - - CASSVGGNQETQYF TGTGCCAGCAGCGTGGGCGGGAATCAAGAGACCCAGTACTTC
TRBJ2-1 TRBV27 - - CASSSASRVNEQFF TGTGCCAGCAGTTCCGCCTCCAGGGTGAATGAGCAGTTCTTC
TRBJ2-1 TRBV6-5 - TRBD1 CASSLQQGGTYNEQFF TGTGCCAGCAGTTTACAACAGGGGGGCACTTACAATGAGCAGTTCTTC
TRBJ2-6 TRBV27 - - CASSLSRRANVLTF TGTGCCAGCAGTTTATCACGCAGGGCCAACGTCCTGACTTTC
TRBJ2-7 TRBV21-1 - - CASSKVKDGPLEQYF TGTGCCAGCAGCAAAGTAAAGGACGGGCCTCTCGAGCAGTACTTC
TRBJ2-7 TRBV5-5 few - CASSLADYEQYF TGTGCCAGCAGCTTGGCTGATTACGAGCAGTACTTC
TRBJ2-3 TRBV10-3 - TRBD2 CAISEPSTSGRAYGTDTQYF TGTGCCATCAGTGAGCCCTCGACAAGCGGGAGGGCCTATGGCACAGATACGCAGTATTTT
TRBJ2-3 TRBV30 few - CAWSREGGDTQYF TGTGCCTGGTCCCGAGAAGGGGGGGATACGCAGTATTTT
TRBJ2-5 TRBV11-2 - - CASSFLQETQYF TGTGCCAGCAGCTTCCTTCAAGAGACCCAGTACTTC
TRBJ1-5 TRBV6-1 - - CASRVSSDSNQPQHF TGTGCCAGCAGGGTGTCTTCGGATAGCAATCAGCCCCAGCATTTT
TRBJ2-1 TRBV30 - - CAWTDGIGGINEQFF TGTGCCTGGACCGACGGTATAGGGGGGATCAATGAGCAGTTCTTC
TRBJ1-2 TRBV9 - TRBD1 CASSGLGTGNYGYTF TGTGCCAGCAGCGGCCTAGGGACAGGGAACTATGGCTACACCTTC
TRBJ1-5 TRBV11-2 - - CASSLDRNQPQHF TGTGCCAGCAGCTTAGACCGGAATCAGCCCCAGCATTTT
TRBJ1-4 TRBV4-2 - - CASSLAHNEKLFF TGTGCCAGCAGCCTAGCCCATAATGAAAAACTGTTTTTT
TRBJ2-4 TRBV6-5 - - CASRATGSKNIQYF TGTGCCAGCAGGGCGACAGGTTCCAAAAACATTCAGTACTTC
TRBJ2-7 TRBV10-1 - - CASSTGTYEQYF TGCGCCAGCAGTACAGGGACCTACGAGCAGTACTTC
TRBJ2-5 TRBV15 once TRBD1 CATSVDRQGAETQYF TGTGCCACCAGCGTAGACCGACAGGGGGCGGAGACCCAGTACTTC
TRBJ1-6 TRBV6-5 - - CASSTGQHNSPLHF TGTGCCAGCAGTACCGGACAGCATAATTCACCCCTCCACTTT
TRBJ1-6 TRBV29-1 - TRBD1 CSVRDRDSPLHF TGCAGCGTCCGGGACAGAGATTCACCCCTCCACTTT
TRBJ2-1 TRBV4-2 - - CASSQTRRALNNEQFF TGTGCCAGCAGCCAAACTCGGAGAGCTCTTAACAATGAGCAGTTCTTC
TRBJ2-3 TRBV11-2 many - CASSVRKDTQYF TGTGCCAGCAGCGTGCGTAAAGATACGCAGTATTTT
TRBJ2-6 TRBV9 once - CASSVGVRGANVLTF TGTGCCAGCAGCGTAGGGGTTCGCGGGGCCAACGTCCTGACTTTC
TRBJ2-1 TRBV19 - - CASSIRDSYNEQFF TGTGCCAGTAGTATCCGGGACTCCTACAATGAGCAGTTCTTC
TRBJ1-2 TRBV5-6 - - CASSLELERHF TGTGCCAGCAGCCTGGAGTTGGAGCGACACTTC
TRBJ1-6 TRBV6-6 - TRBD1 CASSTGQNNSPLHF TGTGCCAGCAGCACGGGACAGAATAATTCACCCCTCCACTTT
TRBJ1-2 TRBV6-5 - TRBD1 CASSYIGTGNYGYTF TGTGCCAGCAGTTACATTGGGACAGGGAACTATGGCTACACCTTC
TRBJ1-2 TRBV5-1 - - CASSNTTGLHYTF TGCGCCAGCAGCAATACAACCGGGCTTCACTACACCTTC
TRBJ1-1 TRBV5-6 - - CASSWQGTEAFF TGTGCCAGCAGCTGGCAGGGGACTGAAGCTTTCTTT
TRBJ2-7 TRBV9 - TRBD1 CASSRDGTGQYEQYF TGTGCCAGCAGCCGAGACGGGACAGGGCAATACGAGCAGTACTTC
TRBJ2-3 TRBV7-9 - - CASSPKEMRDTQYF TGTGCCAGCAGCCCCAAGGAGATGAGAGATACGCAGTATTTT
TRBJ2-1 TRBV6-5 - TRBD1 CASSPRGGLYNEQFF TGTGCCAGCAGCCCCCGAGGGGGCCTTTACAATGAGCAGTTCTTC
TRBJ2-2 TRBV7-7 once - CASSRTLPGELFF TGTGCCAGCAGCCGGACTCTCCCCGGGGAGCTGTTTTTT
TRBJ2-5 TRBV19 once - CASSAVPRAKTQYF TGTGCCAGTAGTGCCGTCCCGCGGGCCAAGACCCAGTACTTC
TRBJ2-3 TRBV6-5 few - CASSFREDTDTQYF TGTGCCAGCAGTTTTAGGGAGGACACAGATACGCAGTATTTT
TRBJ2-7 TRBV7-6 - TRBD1 CASSLSPGTENEQYF TGTGCCAGCAGCCTTAGTCCCGGGACAGAGAACGAGCAGTACTTC
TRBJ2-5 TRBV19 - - CASSLDGEETQYF TGTGCCAGTAGTTTAGACGGGGAAGAGACCCAGTACTTC
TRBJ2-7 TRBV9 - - CASSEPPGAEFREQYF TGTGCCAGCAGCGAGCCTCCCGGGGCCGAATTTAGGGAGCAGTACTTC
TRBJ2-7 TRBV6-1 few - CASSEGGNSYEQYF TGTGCCAGCAGTGAAGGGGGAAACTCCTACGAGCAGTACTTC